Shown below are 26 T cell receptor beta chains from a single sample sequenced in a study of T-cell memory formation after mild COVID-19. From the 5' RACE reads, TCRdb called clonotypes with MiXCR, one entry per CDR3 protein. The data contain 95,000 to 120,000 distinct CDR3 sequences, 15% to 20% of them seen just once; the ten biggest clones take up roughly 6%. Sequencing was done on a sample of PBMCs or a T cell subset sorted from them (not recorded which). The receptors here all came from a man aged 18 to 29 who had mild COVID-19 (a few samples of this study predate the infection). Cell type and time point are not known.

This clonotype was counted a few times. This chain connects TRBV11-2 to TRBJ2-6; D is unresolved. The length of the CDR3 is 17 residues. Germline assignment: CDR1 SGHAT and CDR2 FQNNGV. The V gene lost 3 bases and the J gene lost 0 bases, with 12 bases spanning the gap. CDR3 sequence: CASSLVVDSSGANVLTF. CDR3 nucleotide sequence: TGTGCCAGCAGCTTGGTAGTTGACTCCTCTGGGGCCAACGTCCTGACTTTC.

The chain couples TRBV20-1 to TRBJ2-7; the D gene could be TRBD1 or TRBD2 (6 bases each). Trimming pared 6 bases from V and 1 base from J, leaving 16 bases between. This CDR3 has 14 amino acids. Germline CDR1 and CDR2: DFQATT and SNEGSKA (reference sequence). The DNA for the CDR3 is TGCAGTGCCCAAGCAGGGGCGGGGTCCTACGAGCAGTACTTC. Protein: CSAQAGAGSYEQYF.

In its sample, this clonotype was seen many times. The CDR3, as DNA: TGTGCCAGCAACCCGGGACTCCAAAACACCGGGGAGCTGTTTTTT. Its protein product is CASNPGLQNTGELFF. This chain uses TRBV3-1 with TRBJ2-2; a possible D gene is TRBD2 (6 bases). Germline CDR1 and CDR2: LGHDT and YNNKEL (reference sequence). The CDR3 runs 15 residues. V was clipped by 7 bases and J by 2 bases, with 14 bases between them.

This chain uses TRBV4-3 with TRBJ1-2, with a possible D match to TRBD1 (5 bases). V was clipped by 3 bases and J by 2 bases, with 7 bases between them. The CDR3 loop spans 13 amino acids. The germline CDR1 and CDR2 sequences are LGHNA and YSLEER. The CDR3 spells CASSQRDNYGYTF. CDR3 sequence (DNA): TGCGCCAGCAGCCAGAGGGACAACTATGGCTACACCTTC.

This clonotype was seen only a few times. The chain has TRBV10-3 and TRBJ2-3; the D is unclear. Trimming took off 0 bases at V and 4 bases at J, with 5 bases between the two ends. Germline V gene data show CDR1 as ENHRY and CDR2 as SYGVKD. This CDR3 region has 13 residues. The CDR3 sequence: CAISESGSDTQYF. The DNA for the CDR3 is TGTGCCATCAGTGAGTCGGGATCAGATACGCAGTATTTT.

The chain recombines TRBV12-3 or TRBV12-4 with TRBJ1-5, with 8 bases lining up with TRBD1. The CDR3 extends over 15 amino acids. The V segment lost 6 bases and the J segment 6 bases; nucleotides outside the gene matches: 10. The CDR3 nucleotides read TGTGCCAGCAGCCGAACCCGGACAGGGACTCAGCCCCAGCATTTT. Its translation: CASSRTRTGTQPQHF.

This clonotype is classed as medium-sized. The chain recombines TRBV7-9 with TRBJ1-2; D is unclear. Germline-derived CDR1 and CDR2 are SEHNR and FQNEAQ (reference sequence). The ends were cut back, 5 bases at V and 5 bases at J, with 9 bases in the middle. The CDR3 is 12 residues long. CDR3 sequence: CASSEQVYGYTF. The CDR3 DNA follows: TGTGCCAGCAGCGAACAAGTTTATGGCTACACCTTC.

V is TRBV3-1 and J is TRBJ2-4; D may be TRBD2 (5 bases). V gave up 8 bases and J gave up 9 bases, with 11 bases separating them. The CDR3 totals 11 residues. The germline V gene encodes CDR1 LGHDT and CDR2 YNNKEL (reference sequence). As DNA, the CDR3 is TGTGCCAGCGGGCTGGCGGGCATTCAGTACTTC. This translates into CASGLAGIQYF. The full variable domain, rest sourced from reference TRBV3-1 and TRBJ2-4, is DTAVSQTPKYLVTQMGNDKSIKCEQNLGHDTMYWYKQDSKKFLKIMFSYNNKELIINETVPNRFSPKSPDKAHLNLHINSLELGDSAVYFCASGLAGIQYFGAGTRLSVL.

The V gene is TRBV10-3, the J gene TRBJ2-7, with 9 bases identical to TRBD2. Germline-derived CDR1 and CDR2 are ENHRY and SYGVKD. The length of the CDR3 is 15 residues. Trimming at V came to 6 bases and at J to 3 bases, leaving 9 bases not matched to a gene. The CDR3 DNA reads TGTGCCATCAGAAGCGCGGGGGGGATGGTCTACGAGCAGTACTTC. Translating gives CAIRSAGGMVYEQYF.

The rearrangement uses TRBV7-3 and TRBJ2-5; the match to TRBD2 covers 14 bases. V lost 3 bases to trimming and J lost 5 bases; unmatched junction nucleotides: 5. This CDR3 has 16 amino acids. From germline, CDR1 is SGHTA and CDR2 FQGTGA. The CDR3 nucleotides read TGTGCCAGCAGCTTGACTAGCGGGGGGGCGTGGGAGACCCAGTACTTC. Protein sequence: CASSLTSGGAWETQYF.

This clonotype was observed at least ten times. This chain joins TRBV7-2 and TRBJ1-1; D possibly corresponds to TRBD1 (6 bases). The CDR3 totals 15 residues. Germline V gene sequence: CDR1 SGHTA, CDR2 FQGNSA. V gave up 1 base and J gave up 4 bases, with 13 bases separating them. The CDR3 spells CASSLDWGGFTEAFF. DNA for the CDR3: TGTGCCAGCAGCTTAGATTGGGGGGGCTTCACTGAAGCTTTCTTT.

This clonotype was detected a few times. The chain links TRBV9 to TRBJ2-3; TRBD2 agrees at 11 bases. Germline V gene sequence: CDR1 SGDLS, CDR2 YYNGEE. V was pared by 2 bases and J by 4 bases, with 3 bases of the junction left unmatched. CDR3 length: 15 residues. CDR3 nucleotide sequence: TGTGCCAGCAGCGTCTTAGCGGGGGGGGCAGATACGCAGTATTTT. It is translated as CASSVLAGGADTQYF. The whole variable domain, filled in from reference TRBV9 and TRBJ2-3, reads DSGVTQTPKHLITATGQRVTLRCSPRSGDLSVYWYQQSLDQGLQFLIQYYNGEERAKGNILERFSAQQFPDLHSELNLSSLELGDSALYFCASSVLAGGADTQYFGPGTRLTVL.

This clonotype occurred a few times. The V and J genes are TRBV6-1 and TRBJ2-5, with D possibly TRBD1 on 6 matching bases. The CDR3 sequence is 15 residues long. In germline, CDR1 is MNHNS, CDR2 SASEGT. Trimming took 2 bases from V and 4 from J, leaving 14 bases between them. This CDR3 is CASSEMRVGGETQYF. For the CDR3, the DNA is TGTGCCAGCAGTGAAATGAGGGTAGGGGGAGAGACCCAGTACTTC.

Only a few counts were recorded for this clonotype. The V and J genes are TRBV24-1 and TRBJ2-3; a weak D match, TRBD2 (6 bases). V was cut by 3 bases and J by 0 bases, with 12 bases left in between. CDR1 KGHDR and CDR2 SFDVKD come from the germline V gene. CDR3 length equals 16 residues. CDR3 nucleotides: TGTGCCACCAGTGATCCCGGGACTTCAAGCACAGATACGCAGTATTTT. This gives the protein CATSDPGTSSTDTQYF.

V is TRBV7-2 and J is TRBJ2-5; 7 bases are shared with TRBD1. This CDR3 has 14 residues. Germline V lookup: CDR1 SGHTA, CDR2 FQGNSA. V gave up 3 bases and J gave up 4 bases; unmatched junction bases: 5. The CDR3 region is CASSFLRQGETQYF. CDR3 nucleotides: TGTGCCAGCAGCTTCCTCAGACAGGGAGAGACCCAGTACTTC.

This clonotype was observed at least ten times. The rearrangement uses TRBV24-1 and TRBJ1-1, with D possibly matching TRBD1 (6 bases). CDR3 length equals 11 residues. Germline CDR1 and CDR2: KGHDR and SFDVKD. The CDR3, as DNA: TGTGCTTTACGAGGGGGCACTGAAGCTTTCTTT. Encoded protein: CALRGGTEAFF.

This clonotype was counted many times. The chain links TRBV5-6 to TRBJ2-2, with TRBD1 matching over 7 bases. V lost 1 base, J lost 6 bases, and 6 bases stayed unmatched. The CDR3 totals 15 residues. Germline V gives CDR1 SGHDT, CDR2 YYEEEE. The CDR3 loop is CASSLPRGIPGELFF. The CDR3 DNA sequence: TGTGCCAGCAGCTTGCCCAGGGGGATCCCCGGGGAGCTGTTTTTT.

V is TRBV4-1 and J is TRBJ2-3; weak D call: TRBD2 (6 bases). This CDR3 contains 16 residues. Trimming cost V 2 bases and J 0 bases, with 12 bases left between them. The germline gives CDR1 MGHRA, CDR2 YSYEKL. CDR3 bases: TGCGCCAGCAGCCAACCGGGGCGGGGAAGCACAGATACGCAGTATTTT. Protein sequence: CASSQPGRGSTDTQYF.

CDR3 region: CSALAGGLTDTQYF. CDR3 DNA sequence: TGCAGTGCTTTAGCGGGGGGGCTCACAGATACGCAGTATTTT. J is TRBJ2-3 and V is TRBV20-1, with 11 bases identical to TRBD2. Germline trimming cut 5 bases from V and 2 bases from J; bases unmatched to any gene: 3. CDR1 is DFQATT, CDR2 SNEGSKA, per germline (reference sequence). The length of the CDR3 is 14 residues.

This sequence joins TRBV6-5 and TRBJ2-3, with 9 bases identical to TRBD2. CDR3 size: 16 residues. The trim removed 0 bases at V and 5 bases at J, leaving 6 bases unmatched. CDR1 MNHEY and CDR2 SVGAGI come from the germline V gene. In DNA, the CDR3 is TGTGCCAGCAGTTACTCGGGCGGGGGGGCCCGAGATACGCAGTATTTT. Its translation: CASSYSGGGARDTQYF.

This clonotype was observed at least ten times. The chain joins TRBV5-1 to TRBJ1-1; the D gene is possibly TRBD1 (5 bases). The CDR3 consists of 15 residues. Trimming left V 0 bases short and J 1 base short, with 10 bases between. Germline assignment: CDR1 SGHRS and CDR2 YFSETQ. The CDR3 sequence: CASSLEPGTNTEAFF. The CDR3, as DNA: TGCGCCAGCAGCTTGGAGCCGGGGACGAACACTGAAGCTTTCTTT.

This chain links TRBV19 with TRBJ2-3, with 10 bases that match TRBD1. Germline V gene data show CDR1 as LNHDA and CDR2 as SQIVND (reference sequence). There are 15 residues in the CDR3. V shed 1 base and J 7 bases; nucleotides not matched to a gene: 5. The DNA of the CDR3 is TGTGCCAGTAGTATAGTAGGGGGACAGGGGAATACGCAGTATTTT. It encodes CASSIVGGQGNTQYF.

The rearrangement links TRBV6-5 to TRBJ2-3, with 7 bases matching TRBD2. Per germline, CDR1 MNHEY and CDR2 SVGAGI. The CDR3 totals 14 residues. J lost 7 bases, V lost 7 bases, and 11 bases had no gene match. The CDR3, as DNA: TGTGCCAGCAAAGCGGGGCCGACCTATAATACGCAGTATTTT. It translates to CASKAGPTYNTQYF.

This rearrangement joins TRBV20-1 to TRBJ2-5; D is unclear. Per germline, CDR1 DFQATT and CDR2 SNEGSKA (reference sequence). The CDR3 contains 14 residues. Trimming pared 3 bases from V and 5 bases from J, leaving 16 bases between. The CDR3 DNA follows: TGCAGTGCTAGTCCCCCGGACGTGGAGGAGACCCAGTACTTC. It translates to CSASPPDVEETQYF.

This sequence joins TRBV5-1 and TRBJ2-3, with 12 bases aligning to TRBD2. Germline CDR1 SGHRS, CDR2 YFSETQ. This CDR3 spans 16 amino acids. V shed 4 bases, J shed 1 base, and the junction held 4 bases outside the gene matches. As DNA, the CDR3 is TGCGCCAGCAGCAAATGGACTAGCGGGGGCACAGATACGCAGTATTTT. Encoded protein: CASSKWTSGGTDTQYF.

This clonotype was observed a few times. J is TRBJ2-3 and V is TRBV10-3, with 8 bases matching TRBD2. Germline V gene sequence: CDR1 ENHRY, CDR2 SYGVKD. V lost 6 bases and J lost 1; bases outside the gene matches: 0. CDR3 length equals 13 residues. The CDR3 bases are TGTGCCATCAGGACTAGCGGCACAGATACGCAGTATTTT. This encodes CAIRTSGTDTQYF.